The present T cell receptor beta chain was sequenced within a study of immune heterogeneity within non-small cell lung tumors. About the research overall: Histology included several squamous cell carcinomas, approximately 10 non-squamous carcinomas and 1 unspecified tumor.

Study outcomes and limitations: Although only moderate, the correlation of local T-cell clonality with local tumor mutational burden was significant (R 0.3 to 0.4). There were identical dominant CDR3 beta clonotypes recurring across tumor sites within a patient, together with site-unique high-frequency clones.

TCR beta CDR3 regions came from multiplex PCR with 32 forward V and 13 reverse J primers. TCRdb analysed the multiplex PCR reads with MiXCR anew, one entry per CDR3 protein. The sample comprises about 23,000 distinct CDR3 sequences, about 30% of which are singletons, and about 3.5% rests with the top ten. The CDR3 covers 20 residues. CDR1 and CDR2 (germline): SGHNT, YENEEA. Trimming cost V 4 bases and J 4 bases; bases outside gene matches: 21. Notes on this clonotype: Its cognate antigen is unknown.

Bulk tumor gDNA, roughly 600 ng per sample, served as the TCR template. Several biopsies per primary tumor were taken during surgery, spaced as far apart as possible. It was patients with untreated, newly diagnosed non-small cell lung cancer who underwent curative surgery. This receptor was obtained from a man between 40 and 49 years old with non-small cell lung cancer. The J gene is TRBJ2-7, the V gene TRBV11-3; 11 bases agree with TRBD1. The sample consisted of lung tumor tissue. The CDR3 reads CASSWDRGFPGPTPPYEQYF. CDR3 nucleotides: TGTGCCAGCAGCTGGGACAGGGGGTTCCCAGGACCAACACCCCCTTACGAGCAGTACTTC.